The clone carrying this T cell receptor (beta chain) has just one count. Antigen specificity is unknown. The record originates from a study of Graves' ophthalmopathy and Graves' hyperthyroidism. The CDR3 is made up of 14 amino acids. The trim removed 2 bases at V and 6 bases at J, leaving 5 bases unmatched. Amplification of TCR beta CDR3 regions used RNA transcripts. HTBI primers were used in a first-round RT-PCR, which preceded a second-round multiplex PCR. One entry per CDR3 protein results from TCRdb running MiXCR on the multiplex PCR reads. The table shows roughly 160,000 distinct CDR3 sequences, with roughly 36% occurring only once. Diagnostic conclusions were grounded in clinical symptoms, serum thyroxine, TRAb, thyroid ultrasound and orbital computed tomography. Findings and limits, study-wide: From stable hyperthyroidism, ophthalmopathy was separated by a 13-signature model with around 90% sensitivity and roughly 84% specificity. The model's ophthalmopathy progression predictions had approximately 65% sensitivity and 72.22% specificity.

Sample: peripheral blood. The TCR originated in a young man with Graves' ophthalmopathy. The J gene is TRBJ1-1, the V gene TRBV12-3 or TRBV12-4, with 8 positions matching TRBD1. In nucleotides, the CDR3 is TGTGCCAGCAGTTTACAGGGGGCGGGGGCTGAAGCTTTCTTT. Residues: CASSLQGAGAEAFF.